The 10 T cell receptor beta chains given below trace back to one sample, sequenced in a study of control samples from healthy donors and cancer patients. Sequencing was performed with immunoSEQ multiplex PCR; in TCRdb, only in-frame clones are kept and a portion is missing. The sample contains over 150,000 clones, 90% to 95% of which appear only once. The sample was blood. These receptor sequences come from a woman under 30 in good health.

The V call is TRBV7-2, the J call TRBJ2-5; 9 nucleotides line up with TRBD2. Germline V CDR1 and CDR2: SGHTA, FQGNSA. Trimming removed 8 bases from V and 4 bases from J; junction bases left unmatched: 5. CDR3 length: 13 amino acids. The CDR3 nucleotides read TGTGCCAGCGAACTAGCGGGCGGAGAGACCCAGTACTTC. This gives the protein CASELAGGETQYF.

In DNA, the CDR3 is TGCGCCAGCAGCTCTTTAGCGGGGGCTTACAATGAGCAGTTCTTC. The encoded protein is CASSSLAGAYNEQFF. The chain combines TRBV5-1 with TRBJ2-1; 9 bases fit TRBD2. CDR3 size: 15 residues. In germline, CDR1 is SGHRS, CDR2 YFSETQ. The J segment lost 4 bases and the V segment lost 3 bases, leaving 5 bases of the junction unmatched.

V is TRBV5-1 and J is TRBJ2-1, with TRBD2 identical over 7 bases. Germline V CDR1 and CDR2: SGHRS, YFSETQ. This CDR3 spans 13 amino acids. J lost 6 bases, V lost 0 bases, and 0 bases had no gene match. This CDR3 reads CASSLVAGNEQFF. CDR3 nucleotides: TGCGCCAGCAGCTTGGTAGCGGGCAATGAGCAGTTCTTC.

V gene TRBV7-3 combines with J gene TRBJ1-1; weak D call: TRBD1 (6 bases). Germline loops: CDR1 SGHTA, CDR2 FQGTGA. This CDR3 contains 14 residues. Trimming removed 7 bases at V and 3 bases at J, with 15 bases between. CDR3 region: CASKSTGYDTEAFF. DNA of the CDR3: TGTGCCAGCAAATCTACAGGGTATGACACTGAAGCTTTCTTT.

This clone was observed a single time. This sequence joins TRBV6-5 and TRBJ1-2, with unresolved D. Trimming stripped 0 bases from V and 4 bases from J, with 9 bases between. The CDR3 spans 14 residues. Germline lookup yields CDR1 MNHEY and CDR2 SVGAGI. The DNA for the CDR3 is TGTGCCAGCAGTTACTCGAATCGCGGCTATGGCTACACCTTC. This encodes CASSYSNRGYGYTF.

The V gene is TRBV4-2, the J gene TRBJ1-4, with D tentatively TRBD1 (5 bases). The CDR3 totals 16 residues. The germline V gene has CDR1 LGHNA and CDR2 YNFKEQ. The V end was cut by 4 bases, the J end by 8 bases, with 20 bases between. CDR3 protein: CASSPGTGGIGEKLFF. The CDR3 DNA reads TGTGCCAGCAGCCCGGGGACCGGGGGGATAGGGGAAAAACTGTTTTTT.

The chain is built from TRBV7-9 and TRBJ1-1; D gene ambiguous. V was clipped by 1 base and J by 7 bases, with 10 bases between them. Germline CDR1 and CDR2: SEHNR and FQNEAQ (reference sequence). CDR3 length: 13 amino acids. The CDR3 DNA sequence: TGTGCCAGCAGCTTAGGGATGGACGGTGAAGCTTTCTTT. This sequence encodes CASSLGMDGEAFF.

The chain couples TRBV28 to TRBJ2-5; D unclear. The length of the CDR3 is 15 residues. Germline V gene lookup returns CDR1 MDHEN and CDR2 SYDVKM. Deletions cut 8 bases from V and 5 bases from J, with 21 bases between. The CDR3 is CASSTSDGFSETQYF. The CDR3 DNA reads as TGTGCCAGCTCGACGTCGGACGGCTTTTCCGAGACCCAGTACTTC.

This clone was counted once. The chain employs TRBV27 and TRBJ2-7; tentative D call: TRBD2 (6 bases). V was trimmed by 5 bases and J by 3 bases, leaving 11 bases between them. Germline values: CDR1 MNHEY, CDR2 SMNVEV (reference sequence). The CDR3 extends over 13 amino acids. DNA for the CDR3: TGTGCCAGCAGTCCTAGCGTAGTCTACGAGCAGTACTTC. Its protein is CASSPSVVYEQYF.

This clone was counted a single time. This chain uses TRBV7-9 with TRBJ1-6; TRBD1 aligns across 10 bases. The length of the CDR3 is 14 residues. In germline, CDR1 is SEHNR, CDR2 FQNEAQ (reference sequence). Unmatched junction bases numbered 1, after V lost 4 bases and J lost 7 bases. For the CDR3, the DNA is TGTGCCAGCAGCTCGGGACAGGGGAATTCACCCCTCCACTTT. As protein: CASSSGQGNSPLHF. The whole variable domain, filled in from reference TRBV7-9 and TRBJ1-6, reads DTGVSQNPRHKITKRGQNVTFRCDPISEHNRLYWYRQTLGQGPEFLTYFQNEAQLEKSRLLSDRFSAERPKGSFSTLEIQRTEQGDSAMYLCASSSGQGNSPLHFGNGTRLTVT.